This TCR beta chain was identified in a study of T cells in Graves' hyperthyroidism and ophthalmopathy. Study-wide findings and caveats: Clonotypes that were expanded in thyroid above 0.001 mostly appeared in blood too. Ophthalmopathy prediction by the model preceded onset by a median about 6.5 months.

Germline CDR1 LNHDA, CDR2 SQIVND (reference sequence). This CDR3 region has 16 residues. V dropped 4 bases and J dropped 3; count of bases not matched to a gene: 10. Amplification of TCR beta CDR3 regions used RNA as the template. Initially, a first-round RT-PCR of the TCR CDR3 employed the HTBI primer set. TCRdb re-analysed the multiplex PCR reads in MiXCR, keeping a single row per CDR3 protein. Here the sample spans about 640,000 distinct CDR3 sequences, approximately 14% being singletons. Each person with ophthalmopathy scored at least 3 on the Clinical Activity Score, reached NOSPECS grade 4 or higher, and had been ill under 3 months. 10 ml fresh peripheral blood yielded the PBMCs. Notes on this clonotype: The antigen is unknown.

Sequenced sample: blood. This chain uses TRBV19 with TRBJ2-7; 9 bases are shared with TRBD1. The TCR comes from a woman aged 45-65 years with Graves' ophthalmopathy. The CDR3 nucleotides read TGTGCCAGTAGTACGGAAGACAGGGGGAAAGACTACGAGCAGTACTTC. This translates into CASSTEDRGKDYEQYF. Full variable domain (rest looked up from reference TRBV19 and TRBJ2-7): DGGITQSPKYLFRKEGQNVTLSCEQNLNHDAMYWYRQDPGQGLRLIYYSQIVNDFQKGDIAEGYSVSREKKESFPLTVTSAQKNPTAFYLCASSTEDRGKDYEQYFGPGTRLTVT.